The 10 T cell receptor beta chains reported below all come from one sample, sequenced in a study of breast tumors, draining lymph nodes, adjacent tissues. Via MiXCR, TCRdb re-called the multiplex PCR reads, giving one row per CDR3 protein. The sample records approximately 52,000 distinct CDR3 sequences, 42% being singletons. The sample was breast tumor tissue. Receptor source: a female donor with breast cancer. Some clones in this sample may be carry-over from other donors' samples.

This clonotype was counted many times. The rearrangement links TRBV7-8 to TRBJ2-3; possibly TRBD2 for D (5 bases). This CDR3 has 17 residues. V dropped 1 base and J dropped 1 base, with 15 bases sitting between them. From germline, CDR1 is SGHVS and CDR2 FQNEAQ. The CDR3 is CASSLDDSPRGTDTQYF. The CDR3 DNA reads TGTGCCAGCAGCTTAGATGACTCCCCGAGGGGCACAGATACGCAGTATTTT.

This rearrangement joins TRBV7-3 to TRBJ2-2; D unresolved. The germline CDR1 and CDR2 sequences are SGHTA and FQGTGA. V was cut by 5 bases and J by 8 bases, with 9 bases left in between. CDR3 length: 12 residues. The chain's CDR3 is CASSKETGELFF. CDR3 nucleotides: TGTGCCAGCAGCAAAGAGACAGGGGAGCTGTTTTTT.

This clonotype was seen at least ten times. A much larger clone is a single base away; this may be a read error. The CDR3 DNA sequence: TGTGCCAGCAGCTCGGTTACGCAGGACCTTCTAAGTAATTCACCCCTCCACTTT. It yields the protein CASSSVTQDLLSNSPLHF. The chain couples TRBV7-2 to TRBJ1-6; D gene unclear. CDR3 size: 18 residues. CDR1 SGHTA and CDR2 FQGNSA come from the germline V gene. Trimming stripped 4 bases from V and 6 bases from J, with 22 bases between.

This rearrangement joins TRBV19 to TRBJ2-6; a weak D match, TRBD1 (5 bases). Trimming cost V 3 bases and J 7 bases, with 13 bases left between them. The germline V gene has CDR1 LNHDA and CDR2 SQIVND (reference sequence). The CDR3 runs 15 residues. The CDR3 DNA is TGTGCCAGTAGTATGGTCCAGGGTGGAGCCAACGTCCTGACTTTC. Its protein product is CASSMVQGGANVLTF.

Many counts were recorded for this clonotype. V and J are TRBV7-2 and TRBJ2-2, with D unclear. Trimming took 5 bases from V and 8 from J, leaving 9 bases between them. The CDR3 totals 12 residues. Germline V gene sequence: CDR1 SGHTA, CDR2 FQGNSA. The CDR3 protein is CASSLGEGELFF. CDR3 DNA sequence: TGTGCCAGCAGCCTTGGGGAAGGGGAGCTGTTTTTT.

The V gene is TRBV19, the J gene TRBJ1-6; the D gene is possibly TRBD1 (5 bases). The length of the CDR3 is 12 residues. V was trimmed by 5 bases and J by 9 bases, leaving 8 bases between them. Germline V gives CDR1 LNHDA, CDR2 SQIVND (reference sequence). The CDR3 nucleotides read TGTGCCAGTAGTGACGGGGGTTCACCCCTCCACTTT. It yields the protein CASSDGGSPLHF.

The rearrangement links TRBV3-1 to TRBJ1-2, with a weak D call TRBD1 (6 bases). V lost 2 bases and J 12 bases, leaving 19 bases between the germline ends. Looked up from germline, CDR1 is LGHDT and CDR2 is YNNKEL (reference sequence). The CDR3 consists of 14 residues. The CDR3 sequence is CASSQHSTGSGNTF. The DNA for the CDR3 is TGTGCCAGCAGCCAACACTCGACAGGATCTGGAAACACCTTC.

The V and J genes are TRBV19 and TRBJ1-2; D call uncertain. Germline V gene lookup returns CDR1 LNHDA and CDR2 SQIVND (reference sequence). V lost 7 bases, J lost 1 base, and 10 bases lay in between. The CDR3 contains 13 residues. Written as DNA, the CDR3 is TGTGCCAGTAACCGGAATGATAACTATGGCTACACCTTC. This codes for CASNRNDNYGYTF.

This clonotype showed up many times. One end of the junction is discordant with germline, which a read error may explain. This chain uses TRBV5-6 with TRBJ2-1; 7 bases align to TRBD2. From germline, CDR1 is SGHDT and CDR2 YYEEEE. This CDR3 contains 16 residues. The DNA for the CDR3 is TGTGCCAGCAGCTTGGATGGCGGGAGAAATAATCGGCTTGTTGTCTTC. It translates to CASSLDGGRNNRLVVF.

This clonotype showed up many times. V usage is TRBV13 and J usage is TRBJ2-7; D not resolved. V was clipped by 4 bases and J by 3 bases, with 13 bases between them. This CDR3 spans 14 amino acids. In germline, CDR1 is PRHDT, CDR2 FYEKMQ (reference sequence). Here the CDR3 reads CASSSGPNNYEQYF. CDR3 nucleotides: TGTGCCAGCAGCTCCGGACCGAACAACTACGAGCAGTACTTC.